This TCR beta chain was captured in a study of cytomegalovirus exposure and HLA in healthy donors. Germline loops: CDR1 ENHRY, CDR2 SYGVKD. The CDR3 extends over 15 amino acids. V was clipped by 4 bases and J by 2 bases; unmatched bases: 8. Amplification used 60 Vbeta primers and 13 Jbeta primers. Sequencing was performed with immunoSEQ multiplex PCR; in TCRdb, only in-frame clones are kept and a portion is missing. The repertoire has 150,000 to 200,000 clones, 65% to 70% of them found once; the top ten carry less than 5%. The J gene is TRBJ2-7, the V gene TRBV10-3; 7 bases align to TRBD2. Sequencing used PBMCs. This TCR came from a young woman in good health and CMV-seropositive. Written as DNA, the CDR3 is TGTGCCATCAGTGTCCAGCGGGGTAGACCCTACGAGCAGTACTTC. Translation gives CAISVQRGRPYEQYF.